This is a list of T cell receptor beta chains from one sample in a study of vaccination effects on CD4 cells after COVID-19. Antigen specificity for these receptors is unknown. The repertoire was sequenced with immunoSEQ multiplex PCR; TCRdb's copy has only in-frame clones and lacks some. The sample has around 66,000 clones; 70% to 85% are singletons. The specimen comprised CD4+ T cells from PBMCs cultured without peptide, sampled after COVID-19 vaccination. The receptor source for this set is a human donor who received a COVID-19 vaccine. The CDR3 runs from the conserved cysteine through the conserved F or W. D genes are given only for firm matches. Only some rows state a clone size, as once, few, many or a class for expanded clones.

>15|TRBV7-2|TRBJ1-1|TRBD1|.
CASSLVGQSNTEAFF
TGTGCCAGCAGCTTAGTGGGACAGTCGAACACTGAAGCTTTCTTT
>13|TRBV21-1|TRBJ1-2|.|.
CASSKGQGVGYTF
TGTGCCAGCAGCAAAGGACAGGGGGTTGGCTACACCTTC
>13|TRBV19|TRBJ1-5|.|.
CASSIYKNQPQHF
TGTGCCAGTAGTATCTACAAGAATCAGCCCCAGCATTTT
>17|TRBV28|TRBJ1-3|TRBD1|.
CASSSLIQGKAGNTIYF
TGTGCCAGCAGTTCCCTCATACAGGGGAAGGCTGGAAACACCATATATTTT
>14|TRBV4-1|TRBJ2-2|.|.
CASSREMNTGELFF
TGCGCCAGCAGCCGCGAAATGAACACCGGGGAGCTGTTTTTT
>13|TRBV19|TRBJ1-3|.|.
CASSRGDGNTIYF
TGTGCCAGTAGTAGGGGAGATGGAAACACCATATATTTT
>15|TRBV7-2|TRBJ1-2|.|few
CASSLARGVDYGYTF
TGTGCCAGCAGCTTAGCGCGGGGGGTGGACTATGGCTACACCTTC
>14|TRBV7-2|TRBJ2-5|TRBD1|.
CASSSRQGWETQYF
TGTGCCAGCAGCTCCCGACAGGGCTGGGAGACCCAGTACTTC
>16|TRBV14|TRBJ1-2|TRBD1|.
CASSQEAGGSLGGYTF
TGTGCCAGCAGCCAAGAGGCAGGGGGCTCTCTCGGTGGCTACACCTTC
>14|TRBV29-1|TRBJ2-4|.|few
CSVPAGGGKNIQYF
TGCAGCGTCCCGGCAGGGGGAGGCAAAAACATTCAGTACTTC
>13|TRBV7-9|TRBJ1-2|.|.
CASSLPQESGYTF
TGTGCCAGCAGCTTACCCCAGGAGAGCGGCTACACCTTC
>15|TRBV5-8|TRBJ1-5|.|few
CASSAYREGNQPQHF
TGTGCCAGCAGCGCGTACAGGGAGGGCAATCAGCCCCAGCATTTT
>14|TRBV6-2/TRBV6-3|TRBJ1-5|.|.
CASSYQGRNQPQHF
TGTGCCAGCAGTTACCAGGGTAGGAATCAGCCCCAGCATTTT
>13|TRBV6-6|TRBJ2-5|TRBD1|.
CASRPDRAETQYF
TGTGCCAGCAGACCCGACAGGGCAGAGACCCAGTACTTC
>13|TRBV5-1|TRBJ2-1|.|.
CASSLSELNEQFF
TGCGCCAGCAGCTTGTCGGAACTTAATGAGCAGTTCTTC
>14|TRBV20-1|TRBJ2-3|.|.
CSASGGGPTDTQYF
TGCAGTGCTAGTGGGGGGGGCCCCACAGATACGCAGTATTTT
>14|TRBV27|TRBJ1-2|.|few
CASSRNRVGDGYTF
TGTGCCAGCAGCCGGAACAGGGTCGGCGATGGCTACACCTTC
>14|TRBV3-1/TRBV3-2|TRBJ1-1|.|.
CASSLSPGYTEAFF
TGTGCCAGCAGCCTAAGTCCAGGATACACTGAAGCTTTCTTT
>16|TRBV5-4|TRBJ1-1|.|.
CASSKEAGTPTTEAFF
TGTGCCAGCAGCAAGGAAGCCGGGACACCCACCACTGAAGCTTTCTTT
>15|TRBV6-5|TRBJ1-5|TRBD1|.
CASREDRGSNQPQHF
TGTGCCAGCAGGGAGGACAGGGGGAGCAATCAGCCCCAGCATTTT
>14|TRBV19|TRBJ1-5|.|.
CASSIWGSNQPQHF
TGTGCCAGTAGTATTTGGGGTAGCAATCAGCCCCAGCATTTT
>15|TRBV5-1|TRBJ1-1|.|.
CASSLVAGENTEAFF
TGCGCCAGCAGCTTGGTTGCGGGTGAGAACACTGAAGCTTTCTTT
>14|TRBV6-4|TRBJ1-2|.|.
CASSESGAGYGYTF
TGTGCCAGCAGTGAATCAGGGGCGGGCTATGGCTACACCTTC
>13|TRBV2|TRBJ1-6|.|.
CASSVGYNSPLHF
TGTGCCAGCAGTGTGGGTTATAATTCACCCCTCCACTTT
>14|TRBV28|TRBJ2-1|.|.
CASFGGISYNEQFF
TGTGCCAGCTTTGGGGGCATCTCCTACAATGAGCAGTTCTTC
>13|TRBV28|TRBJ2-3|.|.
CASSRDTTDTQYF
TGTGCCAGCAGCCGTGACACCACAGATACGCAGTATTTT
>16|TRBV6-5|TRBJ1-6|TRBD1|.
CASSYLGQGSNSPLHF
TGTGCCAGCAGTTACCTGGGACAGGGGAGCAATTCACCCCTCCACTTT
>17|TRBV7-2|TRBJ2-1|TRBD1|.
CASSLGGQAAGLGEQFF
TGTGCCAGCAGCTTAGGGGGACAGGCGGCTGGGTTAGGTGAGCAGTTCTTC